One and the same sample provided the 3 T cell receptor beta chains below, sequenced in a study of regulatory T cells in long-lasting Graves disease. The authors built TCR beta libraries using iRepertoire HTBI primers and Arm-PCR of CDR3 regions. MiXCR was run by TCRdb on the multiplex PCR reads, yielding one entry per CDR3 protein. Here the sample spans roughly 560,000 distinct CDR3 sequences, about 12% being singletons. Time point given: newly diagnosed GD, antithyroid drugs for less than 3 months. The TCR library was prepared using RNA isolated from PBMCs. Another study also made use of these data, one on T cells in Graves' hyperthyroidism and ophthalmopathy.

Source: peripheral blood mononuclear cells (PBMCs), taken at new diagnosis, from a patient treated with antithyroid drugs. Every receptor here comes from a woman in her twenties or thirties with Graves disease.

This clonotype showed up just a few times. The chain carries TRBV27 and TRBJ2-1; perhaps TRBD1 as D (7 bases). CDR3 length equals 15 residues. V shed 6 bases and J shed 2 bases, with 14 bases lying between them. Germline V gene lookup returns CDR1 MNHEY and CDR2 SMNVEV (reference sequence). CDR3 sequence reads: CASRPRGVAYNEQFF. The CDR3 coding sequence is TGTGCCAGCAGGCCCAGGGGGGTAGCCTACAATGAGCAGTTCTTC.

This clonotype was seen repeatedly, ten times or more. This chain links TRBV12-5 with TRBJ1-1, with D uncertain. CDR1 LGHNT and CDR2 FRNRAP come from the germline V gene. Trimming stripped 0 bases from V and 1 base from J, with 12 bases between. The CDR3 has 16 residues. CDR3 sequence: CASGLVLGGKNTEAFF. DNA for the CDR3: TGTGCTAGTGGTTTGGTACTAGGCGGAAAGAACACTGAAGCTTTCTTT. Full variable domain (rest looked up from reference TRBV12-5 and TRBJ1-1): DARVTQTPRHKVTEMGQEVTMRCQPILGHNTVFWYRQTMMQGLELLAYFRNRAPLDDSGMPKDRFSAEMPDATLATLKIQPSEPRDSAVYFCASGLVLGGKNTEAFFGQGTRLTVV.

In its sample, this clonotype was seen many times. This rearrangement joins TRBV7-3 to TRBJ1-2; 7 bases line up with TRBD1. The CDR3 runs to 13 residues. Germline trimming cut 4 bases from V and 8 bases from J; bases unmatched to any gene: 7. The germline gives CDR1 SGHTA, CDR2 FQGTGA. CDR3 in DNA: TGTGCCAGCAGCTCGCTGACAGGGACGGGCTACACCTTC. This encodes CASSSLTGTGYTF.